These 32 T cell receptor beta chains were sequenced from one sample in a study of T cell responses to AZD1222 COVID-19 vaccine. TCRdb keeps only in-frame clones here, not all; method: immunoSEQ multiplex PCR. The profile covers approximately 180,000 clones, with 88% appearing a single time and 25% to 30% taken by the ten largest. Sequences were derived from peripheral blood, sampled 28 days after the second AZD1222 dose. The source of these receptors is an adult who received the AZD1222 COVID-19 vaccine.

This clone was found once. The chain couples TRBV15 to TRBJ1-1; D uncertain. Germline V gene data show CDR1 as LNHNV and CDR2 as YYDKDF (reference sequence). Trimming removed 4 bases from V and 1 base from J, with 10 bases in between. This CDR3 is 14 amino acids long. CDR3 residues: CATSTITGNTEAFF. Here the CDR3 DNA reads TGTGCCACCAGCACCATTACTGGGAACACTGAAGCTTTCTTT.

The rearrangement joins TRBV2 to TRBJ2-2; weak D call: TRBD1 (6 bases). With 4 bases removed from V and 6 bases from J, the gap between germline ends came to 21 bases. The germline CDR1 and CDR2 sequences are SNHLY and FYNNEI. This CDR3 comprises 17 residues. CDR3 sequence: CASSGVGRGVGAGELFF. For the CDR3, the DNA is TGTGCCAGCAGTGGGGTGGGCAGGGGAGTTGGCGCCGGGGAGCTGTTTTTT.

This chain connects TRBV6-2 or TRBV6-3 to TRBJ2-7; a weak D match, TRBD2 (6 bases). V was clipped by 5 bases and J by 0 bases, with 8 bases between them. This CDR3 spans 13 amino acids. Germline CDR1 MNHEY, CDR2 SVGEGT. The CDR3 DNA sequence: TGTGCCAGCAGTCTCGGGAGCTCCTACGAGCAGTACTTC. Translated, it gives CASSLGSSYEQYF.

This sequence joins TRBV4-2 and TRBJ2-1; D not resolved. CDR1 LGHNA and CDR2 YNFKEQ come from the germline V gene. Trimming pared 0 bases from V and 1 base from J, leaving 7 bases between. This CDR3 has 15 residues. The CDR3 DNA reads TGTGCCAGCAGCCAAGATTTGGTATCCTACAATGAGCAGTTCTTC. The encoded protein is CASSQDLVSYNEQFF.

The chain employs TRBV24-1 and TRBJ1-5, with 7 bases identical to TRBD1. V lost 4 bases to trimming and J lost 3 bases; unmatched junction nucleotides: 8. The CDR3 is 16 residues long. Germline loops: CDR1 KGHDR, CDR2 SFDVKD. CDR3: CATSDPSGGNNQPQHF. DNA for the CDR3: TGTGCCACCAGTGACCCGTCAGGGGGGAACAATCAGCCCCAGCATTTT.

The chain is built from TRBV4-2 and TRBJ1-2; 7 nucleotides agree with TRBD1. The junction had 6 bases not matched to a gene; V was cut back by 0 bases and J by 5 bases. This CDR3 has 15 amino acids. Germline V gene data show CDR1 as LGHNA and CDR2 as YNFKEQ. The CDR3 DNA follows: TGTGCCAGCAGCCAAGAAAGGGGGCTGAAGTATGGCTACACCTTC. As protein: CASSQERGLKYGYTF.

J is TRBJ2-2 and V is TRBV7-9; D uncertain. This CDR3 has 12 residues. Trimming pared 10 bases from V and 4 bases from J, leaving 10 bases between. Germline V gene lookup returns CDR1 SEHNR and CDR2 FQNEAQ (reference sequence). The CDR3 loop is CANLMGTGELFF. DNA for the CDR3: TGTGCCAACCTCATGGGCACCGGGGAGCTGTTTTTT.

V is TRBV15 and J is TRBJ2-2; 7 nucleotides match TRBD1. J gave up 6 bases and V 5 bases, and 6 bases lay outside the gene matches. The CDR3 is 14 amino acids. The germline V gene has CDR1 LNHNV and CDR2 YYDKDF (reference sequence). CDR3 region: CATSVTRGSGELFF. CDR3 DNA: TGTGCCACCAGCGTTACCAGGGGGTCCGGGGAGCTGTTTTTT.

For the CDR3, the DNA is TGTGCCAGCAGGCCCGGGACAGAGTATCAGCCCCAGCATTTT. This sequence encodes CASRPGTEYQPQHF. The chain has TRBV2 and TRBJ1-5, with TRBD1 identical over 7 bases. This CDR3 contains 14 residues. CDR1 and CDR2 (germline): SNHLY, FYNNEI. The ends lost 6 bases at V and 5 bases at J; junction bases unmatched: 7.

The chain uses TRBV13 and TRBJ2-2, with a tentative D call TRBD1 (6 bases). The CDR3 runs 15 residues. Trimming took off 3 bases at V and 1 base at J, with 9 bases between the two ends. Per germline, CDR1 PRHDT and CDR2 FYEKMQ (reference sequence). CDR3 nucleotides: TGTGCCAGCAGCTTTGGGACAATGAACACCGGGGAGCTGTTTTTT. Protein: CASSFGTMNTGELFF.

The chain employs TRBV9 and TRBJ2-5; 8 bases match TRBD2. The CDR3 has 15 amino acids. Germline loops: CDR1 SGDLS, CDR2 YYNGEE. Trimming at V came to 3 bases and at J to 2 bases, leaving 6 bases not matched to a gene. The CDR3 is CASSEASGRQETQYF. The CDR3 nucleotides are TGTGCCAGCAGCGAAGCTAGCGGGCGTCAAGAGACCCAGTACTTC.

In its sample, this clone was seen once. V and J are TRBV6-2 or TRBV6-3 and TRBJ1-5; 8 bases fit TRBD1. J gave up 9 bases and V 2 bases, and 9 bases lay outside the gene matches. The CDR3 is 15 residues long. The germline V gene encodes CDR1 MNHEY and CDR2 SVGEGT. The CDR3 bases are TGTGCCAGCAGTTACGGGGGACAGGTGAGGGTGCCCCAGCATTTT. Encoded protein: CASSYGGQVRVPQHF.

The genes are TRBV9 and TRBJ2-1; 9 bases match TRBD2. The germline CDR1 and CDR2 sequences are SGDLS and YYNGEE. The CDR3 runs to 14 residues. Unmatched junction bases numbered 3, after V lost 0 bases and J lost 8 bases. The CDR3 region is CASSVGREGDEQFF. CDR3 DNA sequence: TGTGCCAGCAGCGTAGGGCGGGAGGGGGATGAGCAGTTCTTC. Filled out from reference TRBV9 and TRBJ2-1, the complete variable domain reads DSGVTQTPKHLITATGQRVTLRCSPRSGDLSVYWYQQSLDQGLQFLIQYYNGEERAKGNILERFSAQQFPDLHSELNLSSLELGDSALYFCASSVGREGDEQFFGPGTRLTVL.

This clone was seen more than once but under ten times. J is TRBJ2-4 and V is TRBV28; 9 bases line up with TRBD2. This CDR3 spans 16 amino acids. In germline, CDR1 is MDHEN, CDR2 SYDVKM. V gave up 11 bases and J gave up 4 bases; unmatched junction bases: 15. The CDR3 region is CAGSTVGSGGKNIQYF. The CDR3 bases are TGTGCCGGATCGACGGTGGGTAGCGGGGGAAAAAACATTCAGTACTTC.

This clone was seen more than once but under ten times. The V and J genes are TRBV7-2 and TRBJ2-2; D tentatively fits TRBD1 or TRBD2 (5 bases each). The CDR3 spans 15 residues. The germline V gene has CDR1 SGHTA and CDR2 FQGNSA. V lost 2 bases to trimming and J lost 7 bases, with 14 bases between them. The CDR3 here is CASSLMGVVVGELFF. In DNA form, the CDR3 reads TGTGCCAGCAGCTTAATGGGGGTTGTGGTCGGGGAGCTGTTTTTT. The full variable domain, with the rest looked up from reference TRBV7-2 and TRBJ2-2, is GAGVSQSPSNKVTEKGKDVELRCDPISGHTALYWYRQSLGQGLEFLIYFQGNSAPDKSGLPSDRFSAERTGGSVSTLTIQRTQQEDSAVYLCASSLMGVVVGELFFGEGSRLTVL.

This chain joins TRBV6-7 and TRBJ2-3; D perhaps matches TRBD2 (5 bases). TRBV6-7 is labeled an ORF, and its function is uncertain. CDR3 length equals 14 residues. V was clipped by 10 bases and J by 2 bases, with 16 bases between them. The CDR3 DNA reads TGTGCCATCCGGACTTCTTCCCCCACAGATACGCAGTATTTT. Translation: CAIRTSSPTDTQYF.

The chain joins TRBV18 to TRBJ1-4, with 7 positions matching TRBD1. Germline values: CDR1 KGHSH, CDR2 LQKENI. Losses at the gene ends were 5 bases for V and 5 bases for J; bases not matched to a gene: 2. This CDR3 spans 13 amino acids. CDR3: CASSSGQNEKLFF. The CDR3 coding sequence is TGTGCCAGCTCATCGGGACAGAATGAAAAACTGTTTTTT.

V gene TRBV5-1 combines with J gene TRBJ1-5; D gene ambiguous. This CDR3 comprises 13 residues. Germline CDR1 is SGHRS and CDR2 is YFSETQ. Trimming cost V 0 bases and J 1 base, with 2 bases left between them. For the CDR3, the DNA is TGCGCCAGCAGCTTGGACAGCAATCAGCCCCAGCATTTT. This sequence encodes CASSLDSNQPQHF. The full variable domain, with the rest looked up from reference TRBV5-1 and TRBJ1-5, is KAGVTQTPRYLIKTRGQQVTLSCSPISGHRSVSWYQQTPGQGLQFLFEYFSETQRNKGNFPGRFSGRQFSNSRSEMNVSTLELGDSALYLCASSLDSNQPQHFGDGTRLSIL.

This rearrangement joins TRBV18 to TRBJ1-1; no reliable D call. The V gene lost 5 bases and the J gene lost 1 base, with 8 bases spanning the gap. The CDR3 spans 13 residues. Germline values: CDR1 KGHSH, CDR2 LQKENI. CDR3 amino acids: CASSTTGNTEAFF. The CDR3 coding sequence is TGTGCCAGCTCAACGACGGGGAACACTGAAGCTTTCTTT.

The chain links TRBV27 to TRBJ2-7; a weak D match, TRBD2 (6 bases). Trimming left V 8 bases short and J 4 bases short, with 18 bases between. From germline, CDR1 is MNHEY and CDR2 SMNVEV (reference sequence). The CDR3 is made up of 14 amino acids. Here the CDR3 DNA reads TGTGCCAGCGTCCCTAGGCAGGGAGGATACGAGCAGTACTTC. The encoded protein is CASVPRQGGYEQYF.

This clone has just one count. This chain joins TRBV28 and TRBJ2-7, with a possible D match to TRBD1 (6 bases). Trimming removed 4 bases at V and 3 bases at J, with 16 bases between. The CDR3 extends over 15 amino acids. Germline V lookup: CDR1 MDHEN, CDR2 SYDVKM. CDR3 in DNA: TGTGCCAGCAGTTACCGGGACAAGGGATTCTACGAGCAGTACTTC. Translated: CASSYRDKGFYEQYF.

The rearrangement joins TRBV7-3 to TRBJ2-3; D not resolved. V dropped 5 bases and J dropped 4 bases, with 10 bases sitting between them. Germline V gives CDR1 SGHTA, CDR2 FQGTGA. The CDR3 contains 13 residues. CDR3 region: CASSLRRADTQYF. As DNA, the CDR3 is TGTGCCAGCAGCCTCCGACGGGCAGATACGCAGTATTTT.

The rearrangement uses TRBV9 and TRBJ2-1, with 9 bases that match TRBD2. The trim removed 5 bases at V and 7 bases at J, leaving 10 bases unmatched. This CDR3 spans 15 amino acids. The germline V gene has CDR1 SGDLS and CDR2 YYNGEE. The DNA of the CDR3 is TGTGCCAGCAGTAATAGCGGGAGTCTGGAGAATGAGCAGTTCTTC. Its translation is CASSNSGSLENEQFF.

The V call is TRBV5-1, the J call TRBJ2-2, with D tentatively TRBD1 (6 bases). The tail of the sequence fits TRBJ1-3 better, so the J call may be wrong. Germline loops: CDR1 SGHRS, CDR2 YFSETQ. The CDR3 is 14 amino acids. The CDR3 bases are TGCGCCAGCAGCTTAACAGGGTATGGAAACACCATATATTTT. This gives the protein CASSLTGYGNTIYF.

The chain links TRBV5-1 to TRBJ2-7; D is perhaps TRBD2 (7 bases). Germline CDR1 is SGHRS and CDR2 is YFSETQ. The CDR3 consists of 15 residues. V lost 3 bases, J lost 2 bases, and 15 bases lay in between. Here the CDR3 reads CASSSGGGAAYEQYF. CDR3 DNA: TGCGCCAGCAGCTCGGGCGGGGGCGCCGCCTACGAGCAGTACTTC.

The chain is built from TRBV4-3 and TRBJ2-1; 11 nucleotides agree with TRBD2. The trim removed 0 bases at V and 6 bases at J, leaving 1 base unmatched. This CDR3 is 15 amino acids long. The germline gives CDR1 LGHNA, CDR2 YSLEER. The CDR3 loop reads CASSQDSGRANEQFF. The CDR3, as DNA: TGCGCCAGCAGCCAAGATAGCGGGAGGGCCAATGAGCAGTTCTTC.

The chain employs TRBV3-1 (or the pseudogene TRBV3-2) and TRBJ2-3; 9 positions match TRBD2. V shed 6 bases, J shed 1 base, and the junction held 5 bases outside the gene matches. CDR3 length equals 15 residues. The germline gives CDR1 LGHDT, CDR2 YNNKEL (reference sequence). In DNA, the CDR3 is TGTGCCAGCAGTCCAGGCGGGGGGGGCACAGATACGCAGTATTTT. This codes for CASSPGGGGTDTQYF.

The chain couples TRBV5-6 to TRBJ2-1; 7 bases line up with TRBD2. V trimming: 4 bases; J trimming: 2 bases; junction bases outside the gene matches: 9. The CDR3 is 16 amino acids. Per germline, CDR1 SGHDT and CDR2 YYEEEE. CDR3 loop: CASSAPFSGPYNEQFF. The DNA of the CDR3 is TGTGCCAGCAGCGCCCCTTTTAGCGGGCCCTACAATGAGCAGTTCTTC.

The V gene is TRBV9, the J gene TRBJ2-2; 10 bases match TRBD2. The CDR3 is 16 residues long. In germline, CDR1 is SGDLS, CDR2 YYNGEE. V trimming: 6 bases; J trimming: 5 bases; junction bases outside the gene matches: 10. CDR3 region: CASTEGASGGTGELFF. Written as DNA, the CDR3 is TGTGCCAGCACCGAGGGGGCTAGCGGGGGTACCGGGGAGCTGTTTTTT.

The V call is TRBV28, the J call TRBJ2-7; possible D gene TRBD1, 8 bases. There are 14 residues in the CDR3. The V end lost 7 bases, the J end lost 5 bases, and 18 bases lay between the germline ends. Germline CDR1 and CDR2: MDHEN and SYDVKM. CDR3 in amino acids: CASNKRDRRHEQYF. The CDR3 nucleotides read TGTGCCAGCAACAAGCGGGACAGGCGGCACGAGCAGTACTTC.

The chain couples TRBV28 to TRBJ2-7; TRBD1 aligns across 7 bases. In germline, CDR1 is MDHEN, CDR2 SYDVKM. Unmatched junction bases numbered 2, after V lost 1 base and J lost 2 bases. The CDR3 length is 14 residues. The CDR3 DNA reads TGTGCCAGCAGTTTATCGGGACAGCCCTACGAGCAGTACTTC. It is translated as CASSLSGQPYEQYF.

The count of this clone is one. The chain combines TRBV9 with TRBJ2-7; 10 bases fit TRBD2. CDR1 is SGDLS, CDR2 YYNGEE, per germline. This CDR3 contains 16 residues. Germline trimming cut 4 bases from V and 3 bases from J; bases unmatched to any gene: 10. For the CDR3, the DNA is TGTGCCAGCAGCACCGGACCTAGCGGGAGTCTCTACGAGCAGTACTTC. It codes for CASSTGPSGSLYEQYF.